The sequence of this T cell receptor beta chain was determined in a study of OX40 agonist ivuxolimab in advanced cancers. Study-wide results and limits: The work left the antigen specificity of expanded peripheral T cells undetermined.

Germline V gene data show CDR1 as MNHEY and CDR2 as SVGAGI. CDR3 length: 16 amino acids. The ends were cut back, 4 bases at V and 0 bases at J, with 13 bases in the middle. Assay used: immunoSEQ multiplex PCR; TCRdb lists only in-frame clones, some missing. The sample records under 150,000 clones, approximately 92% being singletons. In regard to this clone: No antigen is known for it.

This clonotype was sampled from an adult with an advanced solid tumor such as melanoma, head and neck, liver or kidney cancer. The sequencing used CD4+ or CD8+ T cells sorted from blood, collected in a trial of the OX40 agonist ivuxolimab. The J gene is TRBJ2-1, the V gene TRBV6-5; possible D gene TRBD1, 5 bases. CDR3 DNA: TGTGCCAGCAGTTTCCTAGGGGATAGCTCCTACAATGAGCAGTTCTTC. It translates to CASSFLGDSSYNEQFF.